This T cell receptor (beta chain) was sequenced during a study of vaccination and CD4 T cells after COVID-19. Noted treatment: approximately nine-day PBMC culture with coronavirus spike peptide pools or control peptides (ViraFEST assay). According to the study, CD4+ T cells from the unexposed donor were gathered ahead of the COVID-19 pandemic (2011-2018). It was SARS-CoV-2 S/N and four cold-coronavirus spikes that probed unexposed-donor CD4+ T cells, cells permitting. To note about this clonotype: Its specificity is not known.

The Oncomine TCR Beta short-read assay sequenced DNA from cultured CD4+ T cells. Scientists extracted genomic DNA from CD4+ T cells grown in culture. MiXCR, run by TCRdb on the PCR reads, gives a single entry per CDR3 protein. The sample has roughly 9,100 distinct CDR3 sequences, roughly 45% seen once. This clonotype originated in a human donor in good health. Sequencing input: CD4+ T cells from blood, cultured in vitro.

The chain's CDR3 is CASSIGTGPQHF. The CDR3 DNA follows: TGTGCCAGTAGTATAGGTACGGGACCCCAGCATTTT. The V and J genes are TRBV19 and TRBJ1-5; no clear D. The CDR3 contains 12 residues. V lost 1 base, J lost 10 bases, and 8 bases lay in between. The germline CDR1 and CDR2 sequences are LNHDA and SQIVND (reference sequence).